A single sample is the source of the 25 T cell receptor beta chains below, sequenced in a study of vaccination effects on CD4 cells after COVID-19. Their specific antigens are unknown. Scientists isolated CD4+ T cells after a roughly ten-day culture period ended. Infection dated between March and December 2020, before the Alpha, Beta and Delta variants reached the United States. Subjects were given two BNT162b2 or mRNA-1273 vaccine doses. Produced via immunoSEQ multiplex PCR; TCRdb's table is partial and in-frame only. The table lists roughly 30,000 clones, around 79% of them singletons, with under 7.5% in the top ten. The starting material was CD4+ T cells from PBMCs cultured without peptide, obtained after COVID-19 vaccination. The receptors stem from a human donor who had a prior SARS-CoV-2 infection.

This chain connects TRBV21-1 to TRBJ2-5. TRBV21-1 is reported as a pseudogene. The CDR3 has 16 amino acids. CDR3 residues: CASSKPLHPYQETQYF. CDR3 DNA sequence: TGTGCCAGCAGCAAACCCCTCCACCCGTACCAAGAGACCCAGTACTTC.

The chain recombines TRBV6-6 with TRBJ1-5, with TRBD1 matching over 8 bases. V trimming: 5 bases; J trimming: 5 bases; junction bases outside the gene matches: 14. Germline V lookup: CDR1 MNHNY, CDR2 SVGAGI (reference sequence). CDR3 length equals 17 residues. This chain's CDR3 is CASSLLPPGTGDQPQHF. As DNA, the CDR3 is TGTGCCAGCAGTCTGCTCCCACCCGGGACAGGAGATCAGCCCCAGCATTTT.

The V gene is TRBV11-3, the J gene TRBJ2-7, with TRBD1 as a possible D gene (6 bases). This CDR3 region has 15 residues. Per germline, CDR1 SGHNT and CDR2 YENEEA. The germline V and J ends were trimmed by 1 base and 1 base, with 11 bases remaining between them. DNA for the CDR3: TGTGCCAGCAGCTTAGGTCAGGGGCGTTCCTACGAGCAGTACTTC. This sequence encodes CASSLGQGRSYEQYF.

This rearrangement joins TRBV4-1 to TRBJ2-1, with D possibly matching TRBD2 (7 bases). The germline V and J ends were trimmed by 2 bases and 6 bases, with 14 bases remaining between them. The CDR3 covers 15 residues. Germline CDR1 reads MGHRA; CDR2 reads YSYEKL. The DNA of the CDR3 is TGCGCCAGCAGCCAACCCACAGGGAGGGGCAATGAGCAGTTCTTC. Amino acids: CASSQPTGRGNEQFF.

This clone occurred a few times. V gene TRBV7-8 combines with J gene TRBJ2-1; 8 nucleotides agree with TRBD2. V gave up 1 base and J gave up 1 base; unmatched junction bases: 21. CDR3 length: 22 residues. CDR1 and CDR2 (germline): SGHVS, FQNEAQ. The DNA of the CDR3 is TGTGCCAGCAGCTTAGGAATTGGGGTGGCGGGAGGTTCAAAGGGATCCTACAATGAGCAGTTCTTC. Amino acids: CASSLGIGVAGGSKGSYNEQFF.

This clone was picked up a small number of times. J is TRBJ2-3 and V is TRBV5-8; TRBD1 matches 10 bases. This CDR3 has 14 residues. V gave up 4 bases and J gave up 3 bases; unmatched junction bases: 2. CDR1 is SGHTS, CDR2 YDEGEE, per germline. The CDR3 sequence is CASSEDRGTDTQYF. The DNA of the CDR3 is TGTGCCAGCAGCGAGGACAGGGGGACAGATACGCAGTATTTT.

This rearrangement joins TRBV11-2 to TRBJ2-6; 8 bases match TRBD1. Germline CDR1 and CDR2: SGHAT and FQNNGV. Trimming took 5 bases from V and 4 from J; bases not matched to a gene: 10. CDR3 length: 17 amino acids. The CDR3 sequence is CASSNRETGVGANVLTF. The CDR3 DNA reads TGTGCCAGCAGCAACAGAGAGACAGGGGTAGGGGCCAACGTCCTGACTTTC.

Comment on this clone: The same CDR3 arises from other DNA sequences in this sample as well. The V and J genes are TRBV5-4 and TRBJ2-3; D is uncertain. The germline CDR1 and CDR2 sequences are SGHNT and YYREEE (reference sequence). Trimming removed 0 bases from V and 3 bases from J, with 5 bases in between. The CDR3 is 13 residues long. The CDR3 nucleotides read TGTGCCAGCAGCTTGGCGGGTACAGATACGCAGTATTTT. This gives the protein CASSLAGTDTQYF. The full variable domain, rest sourced from reference TRBV5-4 and TRBJ2-3, is ETGVTQSPTHLIKTRGQQVTLRCSSQSGHNTVSWYQQALGQGPQFIFQYYREEENGRGNFPPRFSGLQFPNYSSELNVNALELDDSALYLCASSLAGTDTQYFGPGTRLTVL.

V and J are TRBV5-1 and TRBJ2-1, with 10 nucleotides matching TRBD1. CDR3 length: 16 amino acids. Per the germline V gene, CDR1 is SGHRS and CDR2 is YFSETQ. The V and J ends lost 0 bases and 2 bases, in that order; junction bases with no gene match: 2. The CDR3, as DNA: TGCGCCAGCAGCTTGGGGGACAGGGGAGCCTACAATGAGCAGTTCTTC. Protein: CASSLGDRGAYNEQFF. Full variable domain (outside the CDR3, taken from reference TRBV5-1 and TRBJ2-1): KAGVTQTPRYLIKTRGQQVTLSCSPISGHRSVSWYQQTPGQGLQFLFEYFSETQRNKGNFPGRFSGRQFSNSRSEMNVSTLELGDSALYLCASSLGDRGAYNEQFFGPGTRLTVL.

The rearrangement uses TRBV9 and TRBJ2-5; 9 bases are a match to TRBD1. Germline loops: CDR1 SGDLS, CDR2 YYNGEE. The CDR3 has 15 residues. V lost 2 bases, J lost 3 bases, and 5 bases stayed unmatched. In DNA form, the CDR3 reads TGTGCCAGCAGCGTGGGGGACAGGGCTAAAGAGACCCAGTACTTC. Its translation is CASSVGDRAKETQYF. The variable domain in full, completed from reference TRBV9 and TRBJ2-5, reads DSGVTQTPKHLITATGQRVTLRCSPRSGDLSVYWYQQSLDQGLQFLIQYYNGEERAKGNILERFSAQQFPDLHSELNLSSLELGDSALYFCASSVGDRAKETQYFGPGTRLLVL.

The CDR3 DNA follows: TGTGCCTGGAGCGGACTAAGTTACACAGATACGCAGTATTTT. This sequence encodes CAWSGLSYTDTQYF. V gene TRBV30 combines with J gene TRBJ2-3; weak D call: TRBD2 (6 bases). Germline V gene data show CDR1 as GTSNPN and CDR2 as SVGIG (reference sequence). With 3 bases removed from V and 2 bases from J, the gap between germline ends came to 12 bases. The length of the CDR3 is 14 residues.

The rearrangement joins TRBV18 to TRBJ2-3; 7 bases match TRBD1. The CDR3 totals 15 residues. V shed 3 bases, J shed 2 bases, and the junction held 5 bases outside the gene matches. CDR1 is KGHSH, CDR2 LQKENI, per germline. CDR3 amino acids: CASSPSGGVTDTQYF. CDR3 nucleotides: TGTGCCAGCTCACCCTCAGGGGGTGTCACAGATACGCAGTATTTT.

This clone turned up a few times. J is TRBJ2-1 and V is TRBV27, with unresolved D. Trimming stripped 4 bases from V and 0 bases from J, with 13 bases between. CDR1 and CDR2 (germline): MNHEY, SMNVEV (reference sequence). CDR3 length: 16 amino acids. The CDR3 reads CASSSPLGSSYNEQFF. The CDR3 nucleotides are TGTGCCAGCAGTTCACCTCTAGGGTCCTCCTACAATGAGCAGTTCTTC.

This chain uses TRBV27 with TRBJ1-6; 8 bases map to TRBD1. The CDR3 runs to 16 residues. In germline, CDR1 is MNHEY, CDR2 SMNVEV (reference sequence). J was trimmed by 9 bases and V by 2 bases; bases with no gene match: 9. The CDR3 is CASSLEGPGGSSPLHF. The DNA for the CDR3 is TGTGCCAGCAGTTTAGAGGGCCCAGGGGGCTCTTCACCCCTCCACTTT.

The rearrangement links TRBV7-3 to TRBJ2-1; TRBD1 or TRBD2 may be the D gene (6 bases each). V dropped 1 base and J dropped 6 bases, with 16 bases sitting between them. This CDR3 comprises 16 residues. Germline-derived CDR1 and CDR2 are SGHTA and FQGTGA. CDR3 nucleotide sequence: TGTGCCAGCAGCTTAAGGGGTGGGGGGCACCTCAATGAGCAGTTCTTC. This sequence encodes CASSLRGGGHLNEQFF. Full variable domain (missing parts from reference TRBV7-3 and TRBJ2-1): GAGVSQTPSNKVTEKGKYVELRCDPISGHTALYWYRQSLGQGPEFLIYFQGTGAADDSGLPNDRFFAVRPEGSVSTLKIQRTERGDSAVYLCASSLRGGGHLNEQFFGPGTRLTVL.

This rearrangement joins TRBV5-4 to TRBJ1-2; 8 nucleotides align to TRBD1. CDR3 length: 15 residues. Germline trimming cut 5 bases from V and 3 bases from J; bases unmatched to any gene: 9. The germline V gene encodes CDR1 SGHNT and CDR2 YYREEE (reference sequence). The CDR3 loop is CASSLQQGADYGYTF. The DNA for the CDR3 is TGTGCCAGCAGTCTTCAGCAGGGGGCAGACTATGGCTACACCTTC.

The chain couples TRBV12-3 or TRBV12-4 to TRBJ2-1; no clear D gene. The CDR3 is 13 amino acids. V lost 4 bases and J 5 bases, leaving 9 bases between the germline ends. The CDR3 loop is CASSSASDNEQFF. As DNA, the CDR3 is TGTGCCAGCAGTTCAGCTTCTGACAATGAGCAGTTCTTC.

This rearrangement joins TRBV3-1 (or the pseudogene TRBV3-2) to TRBJ1-2, with D perhaps matching TRBD1 (5 bases). Trimming took 5 bases from V and 0 from J, leaving 13 bases between them. The CDR3 extends over 15 amino acids. In germline, CDR1 is LGHDT, CDR2 YNNKEL (reference sequence). CDR3 DNA sequence: TGTGCCAGCAGCAGGGGACGTAACCCTAACTATGGCTACACCTTC. Protein: CASSRGRNPNYGYTF.

This chain links TRBV18 with TRBJ2-7; D is uncertain. This CDR3 comprises 15 residues. The germline gives CDR1 KGHSH, CDR2 LQKENI. The ends were cut back, 8 bases at V and 3 bases at J, with 20 bases in the middle. The CDR3 region is CASRPRSGGHYEQYF. The CDR3 region has the DNA TGTGCCAGCCGCCCTCGTAGTGGCGGTCACTACGAGCAGTACTTC.

V usage is TRBV5-1 and J usage is TRBJ2-3; 10 nucleotides line up with TRBD2. The germline V gene has CDR1 SGHRS and CDR2 YFSETQ. The junction had 7 bases not matched to a gene; V was cut back by 1 base and J by 2 bases. This CDR3 has 17 amino acids. The CDR3 DNA reads TGCGCCAGCAGCTTGACCTTACTAGCGGGAAACACAGATACGCAGTATTTT. This translates into CASSLTLLAGNTDTQYF.

V and J are TRBV27 and TRBJ2-5; TRBD1 aligns across 8 bases. Trimming at V came to 5 bases and at J to 7 bases, leaving 15 bases not matched to a gene. This CDR3 has 16 residues. In germline, CDR1 is MNHEY, CDR2 SMNVEV (reference sequence). The CDR3 DNA reads as TGTGCCAGCAGTCCCAGCCGGGCAGGGGGCGTTGGGACCCAGTACTTC. This codes for CASSPSRAGGVGTQYF.

The gene calls are TRBV18 and TRBJ1-3; no firm D call. The germline V gene has CDR1 KGHSH and CDR2 LQKENI. Deletions cut 3 bases from V and 4 bases from J, with 16 bases between. CDR3 size: 16 residues. This CDR3 reads CASSPKARPQGNTIYF. The CDR3 DNA reads TGTGCCAGCTCACCCAAGGCCCGACCTCAGGGAAACACCATATATTTT.

The chain is built from TRBV30 and TRBJ2-5, with TRBD1 identical over 9 bases. The CDR3 spans 16 residues. V was pared by 1 base and J by 2 bases, with 8 bases of the junction left unmatched. The germline V gene has CDR1 GTSNPN and CDR2 SVGIG (reference sequence). The CDR3 DNA reads as TGTGCCTGGAGTGACTGGCCGGGACAGGGTCAAGAGACCCAGTACTTC. This encodes CAWSDWPGQGQETQYF.

The gene calls are TRBV29-1 and TRBJ1-2; D gene uncertain. The CDR3 totals 15 residues. V lost 6 bases, J lost 0 bases, and 17 bases lay in between. Germline V gene sequence: CDR1 SQVTM, CDR2 ANQGSEA. The CDR3 loop reads CSVGLTGRANYGYTF. DNA for the CDR3: TGCAGCGTGGGTCTTACGGGCCGGGCTAACTATGGCTACACCTTC.

The rearrangement joins TRBV7-2 to TRBJ2-1, with TRBD1 matching over 10 bases. Per germline, CDR1 SGHTA and CDR2 FQGNSA. V was clipped by 5 bases and J by 12 bases; unmatched bases: 13. CDR3 length: 15 amino acids. CDR3 coding DNA: TGTGCCAGCAGCGCCGGACAGGGGGGATCAATGGGGCAGTTCTTC. Translated: CASSAGQGGSMGQFF.